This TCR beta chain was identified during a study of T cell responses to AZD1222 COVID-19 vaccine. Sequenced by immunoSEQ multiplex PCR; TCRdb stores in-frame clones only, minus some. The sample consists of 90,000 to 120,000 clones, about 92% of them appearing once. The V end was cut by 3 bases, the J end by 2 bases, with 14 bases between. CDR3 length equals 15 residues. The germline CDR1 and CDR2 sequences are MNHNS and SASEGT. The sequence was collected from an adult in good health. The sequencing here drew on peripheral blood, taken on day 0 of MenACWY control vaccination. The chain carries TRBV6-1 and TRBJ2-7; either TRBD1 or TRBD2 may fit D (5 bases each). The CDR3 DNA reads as TGTGCCAGCAGTGACAGGGACGATCTCGCCTACGAGCAGTACTTC. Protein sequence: CASSDRDDLAYEQYF.